Following are 18 T cell receptor beta chains from one sample sequenced in a study of blood T cells in healthy people across ages (dated by TCRdb to 2013 to 2016). The receptor library was made with 5' RACE. The listed sequencing device is Illumina HiSeq 2500. A second roughly 7 to 11 cycle PCR used a sample-barcoded 5' primer and a J-beta primer mix. TCRdb reprocessing: public reads trimmed at Q25 with fastp, clones called with MiXCR, in-frame beta chains kept. Every entry covers one CDR3 protein and lists the most common genes and DNA from its rows. This sample gives approximately 1,000,000 distinct CDR3 sequences in total; roughly 45% of them show up just once. The top ten hold around 18% of the sample. Sequences were obtained from blood. All receptors derive from an older woman in good health.

The CDR3 bases are TGTGCCAGCACTAGTAGCGGACGTTACACAGATACGCAGTATTTT. It is translated as CASTSSGRYTDTQYF. This chain uses TRBV28 with TRBJ2-3; weak D call: TRBD2 (6 bases). CDR1 MDHEN and CDR2 SYDVKM come from the germline V gene. V shed 7 bases and J shed 2 bases, with 16 bases lying between them. There are 15 residues in the CDR3. The whole variable domain, remainder taken from reference TRBV28 and TRBJ2-3, is DVKVTQSSRYLVKRTGEKVFLECVQDMDHENMFWYRQDPGLGLRLIYFSYDVKMKEKGDIPEGYSVSREKKERFSLILESASTNQTSMYLCASTSSGRYTDTQYFGPGTRLTVL.

This clonotype was seen more than once but under ten times. This chain uses TRBV7-8 with TRBJ1-2; D unclear. V shed 5 bases and J shed 3 bases, with 16 bases lying between them. This CDR3 is 15 amino acids long. Looked up from germline, CDR1 is SGHVS and CDR2 is FQNEAQ. DNA for the CDR3: TGTGCCAGCAGCAATGGATGGGGTGATTACTATGGCTACACCTTC. It specifies CASSNGWGDYYGYTF.

V is TRBV4-2 and J is TRBJ2-2; 14 bases fit TRBD2. CDR3 length: 22 amino acids. The ends lost 1 base at V and 4 bases at J; junction bases unmatched: 17. CDR1 and CDR2 (germline): LGHNA, YNFKEQ. Here the CDR3 DNA reads TGTGCCAGCAGCCAAGGGCTTTCGGGACTAGCGGGAGCGGTGGGGAGCACCGGGGAGCTGTTTTTT. Encoded protein: CASSQGLSGLAGAVGSTGELFF.

The chain has TRBV20-1 and TRBJ2-1; 8 nucleotides match TRBD1. V shed 3 bases, J shed 3 bases, and the junction held 10 bases outside the gene matches. Germline-derived CDR1 and CDR2 are DFQATT and SNEGSKA (reference sequence). The CDR3 spans 16 residues. The CDR3: CSASLQDRVLYNEQFF. The CDR3 DNA reads TGCAGTGCTAGTCTCCAGGACAGGGTTCTCTACAATGAGCAGTTCTTC.

The chain joins TRBV18 to TRBJ1-5, with D maybe TRBD1 (6 bases). Germline loops: CDR1 KGHSH, CDR2 LQKENI. Trimming took off 5 bases at V and 3 bases at J, with 14 bases between the two ends. This CDR3 contains 15 residues. CDR3 amino acids: CASSAKQGFNQPQHF. The CDR3 region has the DNA TGTGCCAGCTCAGCCAAACAGGGATTCAATCAGCCCCAGCATTTT.

Only a few counts were recorded for this clonotype. The chain couples TRBV20-1 to TRBJ2-3; D may correspond to TRBD1 or TRBD2 (5 bases each). The V end was cut by 6 bases, the J end by 7 bases, with 14 bases between. CDR3 length: 12 residues. Germline V lookup: CDR1 DFQATT, CDR2 SNEGSKA (reference sequence). CDR3 in DNA: TGCAGTGCCTCCGGGACCGAGAATACGCAGTATTTT. Translation gives CSASGTENTQYF.

The chain is built from TRBV29-1 and TRBJ1-5, with D possibly matching TRBD1 (6 bases). V lost 5 bases, J lost 3 bases, and 11 bases lay in between. Germline CDR1 is SQVTM and CDR2 is ANQGSEA. This CDR3 region has 13 residues. CDR3: CSVTQGTNQPQHF. The CDR3 DNA follows: TGCAGCGTTACACAGGGTACCAATCAGCCCCAGCATTTT.

This clonotype was recorded many times. This rearrangement joins TRBV12-3 or TRBV12-4 to TRBJ2-1; possibly TRBD1 or TRBD2 for D (5 bases each). The V end lost 4 bases, the J end lost 10 bases, and 11 bases lay between the germline ends. This CDR3 spans 12 amino acids. CDR3 region: CASSWDASEQFF. The CDR3 bases are TGTGCCAGCAGTTGGGACGCTAGCGAGCAGTTCTTC.

The chain uses TRBV2 and TRBJ2-7; TRBD2 agrees at 12 bases. Germline V gene data show CDR1 as SNHLY and CDR2 as FYNNEI. The CDR3 is 13 amino acids. Unmatched junction bases numbered 7, after V lost 9 bases and J lost 7 bases. Written as DNA, the CDR3 is TGTGCCAGAGAGACTAGCGGGAGAGAGGAGCAGTACTTC. It is translated as CARETSGREEQYF.

The CDR3 nucleotides read TGCAGCGTTGTCGGGGGGCAGGATAACTATGGCTACACCTTC. It is translated as CSVVGGQDNYGYTF. The rearrangement links TRBV29-1 to TRBJ1-2, with TRBD1 as a possible D gene (6 bases). The V gene's germline CDR1 is SQVTM and CDR2 ANQGSEA. This CDR3 spans 14 amino acids. V was pared by 4 bases and J by 1 base, with 13 bases between.

The sample holds many counts of this clonotype. The chain is built from TRBV30 and TRBJ2-7; weak D call: TRBD1 (5 bases). The ends were cut back, 4 bases at V and 0 bases at J, with 7 bases in the middle. Germline CDR1 reads GTSNPN; CDR2 reads SVGIG (reference sequence). The CDR3 is 12 amino acids. In DNA form, the CDR3 reads TGTGCCTGGAAGACAGACTCCTACGAGCAGTACTTC. Its translation is CAWKTDSYEQYF.

The chain carries TRBV6-5 and TRBJ1-4; 12 bases align to TRBD1. The CDR3 covers 15 residues. Germline CDR1 MNHEY, CDR2 SVGAGI. Unmatched junction bases numbered 6, after V lost 5 bases and J lost 8 bases. As DNA, the CDR3 is TGTGCCAGCAGTCGGACGGGACAGGGGGCGGAAAAACTGTTTTTT. It is translated as CASSRTGQGAEKLFF.

The J gene is TRBJ1-5, the V gene TRBV15; 7 positions agree with TRBD1. CDR3 length: 15 amino acids. V was clipped by 4 bases and J by 6 bases; unmatched bases: 9. The germline gives CDR1 LNHNV, CDR2 YYDKDF (reference sequence). The CDR3 DNA sequence: TGTGCCACCAGCAACGGAGACAGGGATCGTCAGCCCCAGCATTTT. This codes for CATSNGDRDRQPQHF. The entire variable domain, with the rest obtained from reference TRBV15 and TRBJ1-5, is as follows: DAMVIQNPRYQVTQFGKPVTLSCSQTLNHNVMYWYQQKSSQAPKLLFHYYDKDFNNEADTPDNFQSRRPNTSFCFLDIRSPGLGDTAMYLCATSNGDRDRQPQHFGDGTRLSIL.

A word on this clonotype: An end of the junction does not agree with germline; a read error may underlie this. The chain couples TRBV6-5 to TRBJ2-1, with 11 bases lining up with TRBD2. Germline-derived CDR1 and CDR2 are MNHEY and SVGAGI. The CDR3 contains 16 residues. The CDR3 region has the DNA TGTGCCCGCAGTTACACTAGCGGGAGAGCCTACAATGAGCAGTTCTTC. This translates into CARSYTSGRAYNEQFF.

J is TRBJ1-2 and V is TRBV20-1; a possible D gene is TRBD1 (6 bases). The CDR3 consists of 15 residues. Trimming cost V 0 bases and J 4 bases, with 15 bases left between them. CDR1 is DFQATT, CDR2 SNEGSKA, per germline (reference sequence). CDR3 DNA sequence: TGCAGTGCTAGAGATTCGGGGGCGCGGTCCTATGGCTACACCTTC. This codes for CSARDSGARSYGYTF.

This chain joins TRBV27 and TRBJ2-1, with D unclear. The tail of the sequence fits TRBJ2-7 better, so the J call may be wrong. There are 14 residues in the CDR3. Germline V CDR1 and CDR2: MNHEY, SMNVEV (reference sequence). CDR3 sequence: CASSPTRRGYEQYF. DNA of the CDR3: TGTGCCAGCAGTCCTACTCGGAGAGGCTACGAGCAGTACTTC.

The rearrangement links TRBV3-1 to TRBJ2-5; the match to TRBD2 covers 11 bases. Trimming at V came to 4 bases and at J to 11 bases, leaving 9 bases not matched to a gene. The V gene's germline CDR1 is LGHDT and CDR2 YNNKEL (reference sequence). CDR3 size: 14 residues. The CDR3 here is CASSLAGGLWEQYF. CDR3 bases: TGTGCCAGCAGCCTAGCGGGAGGGTTATGGGAGCAGTACTTC.

This chain links TRBV5-1 with TRBJ1-4; TRBD1 aligns across 7 bases. The CDR3 extends over 17 amino acids. The V gene's germline CDR1 is SGHRS and CDR2 YFSETQ. Losses at the gene ends were 8 bases for V and 0 bases for J; bases not matched to a gene: 13. CDR3 in amino acids: CASKKRDSYATNEKLFF. CDR3 coding DNA: TGCGCCAGTAAGAAACGGGACAGCTATGCAACTAATGAAAAACTGTTTTTT.